This entry lists 3 T cell receptor beta chains sequenced from one sample in a study of blood T cell repertoires in COVID-19. Clones were read by immunoSEQ multiplex PCR, and TCRdb kept only the in-frame ones, dropping some. This repertoire shows 380,000 or so clones, roughly 80% found once; its top ten account for around 1%. Specimen: peripheral blood. Receptors originate from a human donor with acute or convalescent COVID-19. The donor label of this sample is uncertain.

This chain joins TRBV20-1 and TRBJ2-1, with D maybe TRBD2 (5 bases). Trimming removed 5 bases from V and 10 bases from J, with 12 bases in between. The V gene's germline CDR1 is DFQATT and CDR2 SNEGSKA (reference sequence). CDR3 length equals 11 residues. CDR3 region: CSASYRREQFF. DNA of the CDR3: TGCAGTGCTTCGTATCGGAGGGAGCAGTTCTTC.

This rearrangement joins TRBV4-2 to TRBJ1-2, with TRBD1 matching over 9 bases. CDR1 and CDR2 from the germline V gene are LGHNA and YNFKEQ. Trimming removed 6 bases from V and 0 bases from J; junction bases left unmatched: 8. The CDR3 covers 16 residues. CDR3 nucleotides: TGTGCCAGCAGTCCGGACAGGGGATCCGCTAACTATGGCTACACCTTC. Protein: CASSPDRGSANYGYTF.

The chain joins TRBV30 to TRBJ1-6; unclear D gene. Trimming removed 0 bases from V and 10 bases from J, with 13 bases in between. CDR3 length equals 14 residues. Germline CDR1 is GTSNPN and CDR2 is SVGIG (reference sequence). The CDR3 DNA reads as TGTGCCTGGAGTGTACGGACTTACCACTCACCCCTCCACTTT. It codes for CAWSVRTYHSPLHF.